This is a list of T cell receptor beta chains from one sample in a study of shared T cell receptors in the human thymus. Profiled with immunoSEQ multiplex PCR; TCRdb holds only in-frame clones, not every one. The table shows about 730,000 clones, with approximately 85% occurring only once. This same sample was also part of a study on human thymus T cells.

The sample taken for sequencing was thymocytes. Receptor source: a girl under three years old with a congenital heart defect. Each CDR3 is given with its conserved first and last residue. The order of the fields is V gene, CDR3 length, D gene, J gene, clone size, CDR3 protein, CDR3 DNA. A D gene is named only where the DNA matches it firmly. Rows may omit the clone size; those that give it use once, few, many or a size class.

TRBV19	13	TRBD2	TRBJ2-2	-	CATGGERTGELFF	TGTGCCACCGGGGGGGAACGAACCGGGGAGCTGTTTTTT
TRBV29-1	20	-	TRBJ1-4	-	CSVEDPLGGGLAGGDEKLFF	TGCAGCGTTGAGGACCCCCTGGGGGGGGGATTGGCTGGGGGTGATGAAAAACTGTTTTTT
TRBV5-1	18	-	TRBJ2-1	-	CASSPTSQGKKGNNEQFF	TGCGCCAGCAGCCCAACAAGTCAGGGTAAGAAGGGGAACAATGAGCAGTTCTTC
TRBV29-1	13	-	TRBJ2-3	-	CSVGVPEADTQYF	TGCAGCGTTGGCGTTCCGGAGGCAGATACGCAGTATTTT
TRBV11-2	11	-	TRBJ2-7	-	CASSPSYEQYF	TGTGCCAGCAGCCCCAGCTACGAGCAGTACTTC
TRBV28	17	TRBD1	TRBJ1-1	few	CASSSIERDRGNTEAFF	TGTGCCAGCAGTTCGATCGAGAGGGACAGGGGTAACACTGAAGCTTTCTTT
TRBV18	16	-	TRBJ1-2	-	CASSPPRGSTNYGYTF	TGTGCCAGCTCACCACCGAGGGGGTCTACTAACTATGGCTACACCTTC
TRBV5-4	13	-	TRBJ1-5	-	CASSFGGNQPQHF	TGTGCCAGCAGCTTCGGGGGCAATCAGCCCCAGCATTTT
TRBV18	17	TRBD1	TRBJ1-2	-	CASSPRYHTGGSYGYTF	TGTGCCAGCTCACCAAGATACCACACAGGGGGAAGCTATGGCTACACCTTC
TRBV7-9	16	TRBD2	TRBJ2-5	-	CASSSTSGGPPGAQYF	TGTGCCAGCAGCTCCACTAGCGGGGGCCCCCCGGGGGCCCAGTACTTC
TRBV25-1	14	-	TRBJ1-4	-	CASSEGGPNEKLFF	TGTGCCAGCAGTGAGGGGGGACCTAATGAAAAACTGTTTTTT
TRBV2	12	TRBD2	TRBJ2-5	-	CASRAGEETQYF	TGTGCCAGCCGCGCGGGGGAAGAGACCCAGTACTTC
TRBV28	14	TRBD2	TRBJ2-1	-	CASSPRTSPNEQFF	TGTGCCAGCAGTCCCCGGACTAGTCCCAATGAGCAGTTCTTC
TRBV29-1	16	TRBD1	TRBJ2-2	-	CSVVIRDRGYPRELFF	TGCAGCGTAGTCATCCGGGACAGGGGTTACCCCAGGGAGCTGTTTTTT
TRBV5-4	18	TRBD1	TRBJ2-4	-	CASSSLQGARGAKNIQYF	TGTGCCAGCAGCTCACTACAAGGCGCCAGGGGGGCCAAAAACATTCAGTACTTC